This T cell receptor (beta chain) appears in the sequencing data of a study of blood T cell repertoires in COVID-19. Per the germline V gene, CDR1 is SGHDN and CDR2 is FVKESK. Unmatched junction bases numbered 5, after V lost 4 bases and J lost 10 bases. The CDR3 is made up of 12 amino acids. Clones were read by immunoSEQ multiplex PCR, and TCRdb kept only the in-frame ones, dropping some. The sample includes about 200,000 clones, approximately 85% of them seen just once. This TCR derives from a woman aged 70-85 years with COVID-19, enrolled during active disease. The sequenced sample was peripheral blood. This sequence joins TRBV14 and TRBJ1-2, with 8 bases matching TRBD1. In DNA, the CDR3 is TGTGCCAGCAGCCGGGACAGGTTACTCTACACCTTC. This codes for CASSRDRLLYTF.